The 3 T cell receptor beta chains listed next were all sequenced from one sample in a study of shared clonotypes between healthy human individuals. This table comes from immunoSEQ multiplex PCR, and its TCRdb copy is limited to in-frame clones, with some not included. The sample has 1,400,000 or so clones; about 98.5% are singletons. Sequencing input: naive CD4+ T cells sorted from blood. Subset noted: CD45RA+ positively selected. The receptors stem from a man aged 30 to 45 in good health.

This chain uses TRBV9 with TRBJ2-7; TRBD2 agrees at 9 bases. This CDR3 is 15 amino acids long. V lost 2 bases, J lost 2 bases, and 5 bases stayed unmatched. Germline values: CDR1 SGDLS, CDR2 YYNGEE. CDR3 amino acids: CASSVTSGAPYEQYF. CDR3 nucleotides: TGTGCCAGCAGCGTGACTAGCGGAGCCCCCTACGAGCAGTACTTC.

V is TRBV21-1 and J is TRBJ2-1; no DNA check was done on the table's D call, TRBD1. TRBV21-1 is a documented pseudogene. The CDR3 runs to 19 residues. CDR3 amino acids: CASSKPGQGFPKGGNEQFF. CDR3 DNA: TGTGCCAGCAGCAAACCGGGACAGGGTTTCCCAAAAGGAGGCAATGAGCAGTTCTTC.

This clone appeared once. The chain uses TRBV27 and TRBJ2-7, with 10 bases that match TRBD1. The J segment lost 2 bases and the V segment lost 6 bases, leaving 16 bases of the junction unmatched. This CDR3 region has 18 residues. CDR1 is MNHEY, CDR2 SMNVEV, per germline (reference sequence). The CDR3 DNA reads as TGTGCCAGCAGCCTCCGGGACAGGGGACGGGGGTTCGCCTACGAGCAGTACTTC. As protein: CASSLRDRGRGFAYEQYF.